The present T cell receptor beta chain was sequenced within a study of molecular identifiers for immune sequencing clone quantification. Per the germline V gene, CDR1 is MGHRA and CDR2 is YSYEKL. The CDR3 totals 13 residues. Trimming took off 5 bases at V and 4 bases at J, with 11 bases between the two ends. TCRdb fed the PCR reads into MiXCR, producing one record per CDR3 protein. The sample records approximately 500,000 distinct CDR3 sequences, 20% to 25% being singletons. This clonotype was counted a few times. The antigen remains unidentified. Study findings and constraints: Effector cells had over 99% of their molecules in clones above 20 RNA copies, while naive cells had under 1%.

The clonotype comes from a human donor in good health. Some libraries in this study had Jurkat cell RNA spiked in. Sequencing was done on a sample of naive CD8+ T cells from blood, with Jurkat cell RNA spiked in. Subset: FACS-sorted CD8+CD4-CCR7+CD45RA+ naive T cells. The V and J genes are TRBV4-1 and TRBJ1-2; D is undetermined. The CDR3 region has the DNA TGCGCCAGCAGCGCCGGCCCAACCTATGGCTACACCTTC. This translates into CASSAGPTYGYTF.